One T cell receptor (beta chain) is described in this entry. These data originate in a study of cytomegalovirus exposure and HLA in healthy donors. Use of 60 Vbeta and 13 Jbeta primers characterized the PCR. TCRdb keeps only in-frame clones here, not all; method: immunoSEQ multiplex PCR. There are around 90,000 clones in the sample; under 90% occur only once, and 3% to 4% lies in the top ten. The sample was PBMCs. This TCR was recovered from a man over 45 in good health and CMV-seronegative.

In DNA, the CDR3 is TGTGCCAGCAGCTTACGTAGCGGGGGGCGTGATACGCAGTATTTT. Residues: CASSLRSGGRDTQYF. V gene TRBV7-2 combines with J gene TRBJ2-3; 10 bases line up with TRBD2. V lost 2 bases to trimming and J lost 6 bases; unmatched junction nucleotides: 5. The CDR3 is 15 residues long. Germline CDR1 is SGHTA and CDR2 is FQGNSA.